Listed below are T cell receptor beta chains from one sample, sequenced in a study of blood T cell repertoires in COVID-19. The protocol was immunoSEQ multiplex PCR, while the TCRdb copy is restricted to in-frame clones and leaves out a portion. Here the sample spans some 64,000 clones, 84% being singletons. The sequenced sample was peripheral blood. Source of these receptors: a man aged 55 to 70 with COVID-19, enrolled during active disease. The CDR3 runs from the conserved cysteine through the conserved F or W. D genes are given only for firm matches. For some rows the clone size is stated as once, few or many, or as a class when expanded; others skip it.

V	J	D	size	DNA	CDR3
TRBV10-3	TRBJ1-2	-	-	TGTGCCATCATGCAGGGTGCCTATGGCTACACCTTC	CAIMQGAYGYTF
TRBV7-2	TRBJ2-7	-	-	TGTGCCAGCAGCCCCGCGACTATTTCCTACGAGCAGTACTTC	CASSPATISYEQYF
TRBV11-1	TRBJ2-2	TRBD2	-	TGTGCCAGCAGCGGGCCCGGGAGGTCGAACACCGGGGAGCTGTTTTTT	CASSGPGRSNTGELFF
TRBV6-5	TRBJ2-1	-	once	TGTGCCAGCACCCCGGGAGTGGGATTCAATGAGCAGTTCTTC	CASTPGVGFNEQFF
TRBV7-9	TRBJ2-1	-	-	TGTGCCAGCAGCCCCCCGGACGGGGTGCTGCAGTTCTTC	CASSPPDGVLQFF
TRBV4-1	TRBJ1-2	-	-	TGCGCCAGCAGCGTTACTCCCTACCCTCCCTATGGCTACACCTTC	CASSVTPYPPYGYTF
TRBV6-1	TRBJ1-2	-	-	TGTGCCAGCAGTGAACTGTTGTCGAGCGACAGGTACTATGGCTACACCTTC	CASSELLSSDRYYGYTF
TRBV30	TRBJ1-2	-	-	TGTGCCTGGAGTGTACCAGGGGCTTCTAACTATGGCTACACCTTC	CAWSVPGASNYGYTF
TRBV2	TRBJ2-5	TRBD1	-	TGTGCCAGCAGTGAACGGAGACAGGGGGCAAAGACCCAGTACTTC	CASSERRQGAKTQYF
TRBV10-3	TRBJ1-5	TRBD1	-	TGTGCCATCAGCGGACAGGGCGAGGATAAGCCCCAGCATTTT	CAISGQGEDKPQHF
TRBV23-1	TRBJ2-7	TRBD1	-	TGCGCCAGCAGTCAAATCCCCGGGACAGGGGGCTACGAGCAGTACTTC	CASSQIPGTGGYEQYF
TRBV2	TRBJ2-7	-	-	TGTGCCGGATCGGCGGGTTACGAGCAGTACTTC	CAGSAGYEQYF
TRBV7-3	TRBJ1-1	-	-	TGTGCCAGCAGCTTATATCCGGCAGGGGTGAACACTGAAGCTTTCTTT	CASSLYPAGVNTEAFF
TRBV5-1	TRBJ2-7	TRBD2	-	TGCGCCAGCAGCCGACGAACCGGACTAGCGGGGGTCGAGCAGTACTTC	CASSRRTGLAGVEQYF
TRBV5-1	TRBJ1-2	TRBD1	-	TGCGCCAGCAGCTTGGGACAGGGGAACTATGGCTACACCTTC	CASSLGQGNYGYTF
TRBV24-1	TRBJ2-1	-	once	TGTGCCACCAGTGATTTCTTCAATGAGCAGTTCTTC	CATSDFFNEQFF
TRBV5-1	TRBJ1-6	-	-	TGCGCCAGCAGCTTGGCCGGGAAACGCTATAATTCACCCCTCCACTTT	CASSLAGKRYNSPLHF
TRBV5-1	TRBJ2-3	TRBD1	-	TGCGCCAGCAGCTTGGGGGGACAGGGGGCCGGCCCCACGTCTGATACGCAGTATTTT	CASSLGGQGAGPTSDTQYF
TRBV9	TRBJ2-7	TRBD1	-	TGTGCCAGCAGCTCCTTAGACAGGGGGCGTAGGTACGAGCAGTACTTC	CASSSLDRGRRYEQYF
TRBV5-1	TRBJ2-3	TRBD2	-	TGCGCCAGCAGCTTGGTAGCCGGCGGGGGATCAGATACGCAGTATTTT	CASSLVAGGGSDTQYF
TRBV18	TRBJ1-1	TRBD1	-	TGTGCCAGCTCACCAACCGGGACAGATAACACTGAAGCTTTCTTT	CASSPTGTDNTEAFF
TRBV5-1	TRBJ2-1	-	once	TGCGCCAGCAGCTTGGCGGGAGCCCTATACAATGAGCAGTTCTTC	CASSLAGALYNEQFF